The next 28 T cell receptor beta chains were all read from a single sample in a study of brain metastases from non-small cell lung cancer. Measured with immunoSEQ multiplex PCR; TCRdb has only the in-frame clones, and not every one. The profile shows several thousand clones, approximately 78% of them singletons. Sequencing was performed on primary lung tumor tissue. The receptors here all came from a donor at least 40 years old with non-small cell lung cancer.

The chain uses TRBV2 and TRBJ2-1; TRBD2 matches 11 bases. J was trimmed by 4 bases and V by 3 bases; bases with no gene match: 2. CDR3 length: 15 residues. Germline V gene sequence: CDR1 SNHLY, CDR2 FYNNEI. CDR3 residues: CASSESSGGYNEQFF. The CDR3 region has the DNA TGTGCCAGCAGTGAGTCTAGCGGGGGGTACAATGAGCAGTTCTTC. The full variable domain, completed using reference TRBV2 and TRBJ2-1, is EPEVTQTPSHQVTQMGQEVILRCVPISNHLYFYWYRQILGQKVEFLVSFYNNEISEKSEIFDDQFSVERPDGSNFTLKIRSTKLEDSAMYFCASSESSGGYNEQFFGPGTRLTVL.

This chain connects TRBV29-1 to TRBJ2-4, with a tentative D call TRBD1 (5 bases). The V gene's germline CDR1 is SQVTM and CDR2 ANQGSEA. The CDR3 spans 17 residues. V lost 1 base, J lost 0 bases, and 16 bases lay in between. The CDR3 protein is CSVEGVGQGIAKNIQYF. The CDR3 DNA is TGCAGCGTTGAAGGGGTGGGGCAGGGCATAGCCAAAAACATTCAGTACTTC.

This clone appeared a single time. The chain uses TRBV19 and TRBJ2-7; tentative D call: TRBD1 (6 bases). This CDR3 comprises 14 residues. CDR1 LNHDA and CDR2 SQIVND come from the germline V gene (reference sequence). V dropped 3 bases and J dropped 4 bases, with 13 bases sitting between them. For the CDR3, the DNA is TGTGCCAGTAGTATCAGGGGTAGAGAGTACGAGCAGTACTTC. It yields the protein CASSIRGREYEQYF.

The chain couples TRBV7-3 to TRBJ2-1, with TRBD2 as a possible D gene (6 bases). Between the trimmed V and J ends, which lost 6 bases and 5 bases, there was a span of 14 bases. CDR3 length: 14 residues. The germline CDR1 and CDR2 sequences are SGHTA and FQGTGA. Here the CDR3 DNA reads TGTGCCAGCAGGGACCCGGGACTCCACAATGAGCAGTTCTTC. It yields the protein CASRDPGLHNEQFF.

About this clone: One end of the junction fails to match germline, which may point to a read error. The chain uses TRBV6-5 and TRBJ1-5; D call uncertain. The CDR3 has 15 amino acids. The germline V gene has CDR1 MNHEY and CDR2 SVGAGI. The CDR3 coding sequence is TGTGCCAGCACTTACATGGGAGATAGCAATCAGCCCCAGCATTTT. Translation: CASTYMGDSNQPQHF.

The J gene is TRBJ1-3, the V gene TRBV30, with D perhaps TRBD1 (5 bases). Per the germline V gene, CDR1 is GTSNPN and CDR2 is SVGIG (reference sequence). The CDR3 length is 16 residues. V dropped 2 bases and J dropped 0 bases, with 14 bases sitting between them. The CDR3 region is CAWSKPTASSGNTIYF. The CDR3 bases are TGTGCCTGGAGTAAACCGACAGCTAGCTCTGGAAACACCATATATTTT.

As for this clone: At the DNA level, this CDR3 is encoded by other sequences in the same sample as well. J is TRBJ1-5 and V is TRBV19, with D possibly matching TRBD1 (5 bases). Germline V gene lookup returns CDR1 LNHDA and CDR2 SQIVND (reference sequence). Trimming took 5 bases from V and 7 from J, leaving 12 bases between them. The CDR3 contains 13 residues. CDR3 residues: CASSGQGPQPQHF. The CDR3 coding sequence is TGTGCCAGTAGTGGGCAGGGCCCCCAGCCCCAGCATTTT.

Details on this clone: Germline and junction disagree at one end, which may indicate a read error. This same CDR3 is encoded by further DNA sequences in the sample. Written as DNA, the CDR3 is TGCGCTAGCAGCGAACAAGAGACCCAGTACTTC. Translation: CASSEQETQYF. V gene TRBV4-1 combines with J gene TRBJ2-5; no definite D call. The CDR3 sequence is 11 residues long. The V gene's germline CDR1 is MGHRA and CDR2 YSYEKL.

CDR3 bases: TGTGCCAGCAGGCCAGCCGACAATGAGCAGTTCTTC. Protein: CASRPADNEQFF. The chain uses TRBV12-3 or TRBV12-4 and TRBJ2-1, with D unresolved. V was clipped by 6 bases and J by 5 bases, with 8 bases between them. This CDR3 is built from 12 residues.

This clone was seen only once. For the CDR3, the DNA is TGTGCCACCAGTGGAGAACTCCACACAGATACGCAGTATTTT. It specifies CATSGELHTDTQYF. The chain combines TRBV24-1 with TRBJ2-3; unclear D gene. The V end was cut by 5 bases, the J end by 2 bases, with 10 bases between. CDR1 KGHDR and CDR2 SFDVKD come from the germline V gene. This CDR3 has 14 residues.

The rearrangement joins TRBV2 to TRBJ1-6; D remains unclear. Germline values: CDR1 SNHLY, CDR2 FYNNEI. CDR3 size: 13 residues. Trimming removed 6 bases from V and 6 bases from J, with 9 bases in between. The CDR3 is CASRQTFNSPLHF. CDR3 in DNA: TGTGCCAGCAGGCAGACATTTAATTCACCCCTCCACTTT.

The chain has TRBV19 and TRBJ1-5, with TRBD1 identical over 7 bases. The CDR3 totals 14 residues. With V trimmed by 4 bases and J by 4 bases, 4 bases remained unmatched. Germline V gives CDR1 LNHDA, CDR2 SQIVND (reference sequence). The CDR3 sequence: CASSKQGTNQPQHF. The DNA of the CDR3 is TGTGCCAGTAGTAAACAGGGGACTAATCAGCCCCAGCATTTT.

This chain joins TRBV6-4 and TRBJ2-1, with 10 bases that match TRBD2. From germline, CDR1 is MRHNA and CDR2 SNTAGT. This CDR3 has 15 amino acids. Unmatched junction bases numbered 8, after V lost 3 bases and J lost 9 bases. The CDR3 nucleotides are TGTGCCAGCAGTGAACAAGCGGGGGGGCCTGGTGAGCAGTTCTTC. It encodes CASSEQAGGPGEQFF.

V gene TRBV7-2 combines with J gene TRBJ1-1; D is unresolved. The CDR3 consists of 13 residues. The germline V and J ends were trimmed by 5 bases and 5 bases, with 12 bases remaining between them. From germline, CDR1 is SGHTA and CDR2 FQGNSA. The CDR3 is CASSPRGWTEAFF. The CDR3 coding sequence is TGTGCCAGCAGCCCCCGAGGGTGGACTGAAGCTTTCTTT.

J is TRBJ1-2 and V is TRBV3-1 (or the pseudogene TRBV3-2); D is unclear. Germline V gene sequence: CDR1 LGHDT, CDR2 YNNKEL (reference sequence). The CDR3 runs 13 residues. V was cut by 9 bases and J by 3 bases, with 14 bases left in between. CDR3 bases: TGTGCCAGTAGAATGGCGGGTGACTATGGCTACACCTTC. It codes for CASRMAGDYGYTF.

The V gene is TRBV18, the J gene TRBJ2-2; maybe TRBD1 (6 bases). The germline gives CDR1 KGHSH, CDR2 LQKENI. With 5 bases removed from V and 6 bases from J, the gap between germline ends came to 13 bases. The CDR3 is 14 amino acids. For the CDR3, the DNA is TGTGCCAGCTCAACGTCCAGGGGTGCCGGGGAGCTGTTTTTT. Its translation: CASSTSRGAGELFF.

The J gene is TRBJ2-4, the V gene TRBV3-1 (or the pseudogene TRBV3-2); the D is unclear. The CDR3 contains 17 residues. Trimming removed 4 bases at V and 4 bases at J, with 20 bases between. Germline V lookup: CDR1 LGHDT, CDR2 YNNKEL (reference sequence). The CDR3 region is CASSLPVPIAKKNIQYF. CDR3 sequence (DNA): TGTGCCAGCAGCCTGCCGGTTCCCATTGCAAAGAAAAACATTCAGTACTTC.

This rearrangement joins TRBV19 to TRBJ1-1; possibly TRBD1 for D (5 bases). V lost 3 bases, J lost 10 bases, and 18 bases lay in between. The CDR3 is 14 amino acids. Germline V gene sequence: CDR1 LNHDA, CDR2 SQIVND (reference sequence). The CDR3 reads CASSMRQGLSGAFF. Written as DNA, the CDR3 is TGTGCCAGTAGTATGCGGCAGGGACTTTCGGGAGCTTTCTTT.

This clone appeared a single time. The rearrangement uses TRBV30 and TRBJ1-5; D ambiguous. The CDR3 is 12 residues long. Germline lookup yields CDR1 GTSNPN and CDR2 SVGIG (reference sequence). Trimming took off 1 base at V and 0 bases at J, with 1 base between the two ends. The CDR3 is CAWSASNQPQHF. CDR3 DNA sequence: TGTGCCTGGAGTGCTAGCAATCAGCCCCAGCATTTT.

V gene TRBV7-9 combines with J gene TRBJ1-2, with a tentative D call TRBD1 (6 bases). V shed 1 base and J shed 3 bases, with 6 bases lying between them. Germline V gene data show CDR1 as SEHNR and CDR2 as FQNEAQ (reference sequence). This CDR3 spans 13 amino acids. The CDR3 DNA is TGTGCCAGCAGCTTAGGGACAGACTATGGCTACACCTTC. Its translation is CASSLGTDYGYTF.

This clone was observed once. V usage is TRBV18 and J usage is TRBJ1-1; no reliable D call. V was pared by 0 bases and J by 3 bases, with 11 bases between. Germline V gives CDR1 KGHSH, CDR2 LQKENI. This CDR3 has 15 residues. CDR3 residues: CASSPPALPDTEAFF. The DNA for the CDR3 is TGTGCCAGCTCACCACCCGCCCTTCCGGACACTGAAGCTTTCTTT. Full variable domain (remainder filled in from reference TRBV18 and TRBJ1-1): NAGVMQNPRHLVRRRGQEARLRCSPMKGHSHVYWYRQLPEEGLKFMVYLQKENIIDESGMPKERFSAEFPKEGPSILRIQQVVRGDSAAYFCASSPPALPDTEAFFGQGTRLTVV.

The V and J genes are TRBV6-5 and TRBJ1-3; D possibly corresponds to TRBD1 (5 bases). Trimming left V 2 bases short and J 1 base short, with 9 bases between. The CDR3 extends over 15 amino acids. Germline lookup yields CDR1 MNHEY and CDR2 SVGAGI. The chain's CDR3 is CASSYGGGSGNTIYF. The CDR3 DNA reads TGTGCCAGCAGTTACGGGGGGGGATCTGGAAACACCATATATTTT.

The gene calls are TRBV27 and TRBJ2-7; 8 bases are shared with TRBD1. V was pared by 5 bases and J by 0 bases, with 3 bases of the junction left unmatched. Germline CDR1 MNHEY, CDR2 SMNVEV (reference sequence). The CDR3 is 14 amino acids. This CDR3 reads CASSKTGDSYEQYF. In nucleotides, the CDR3 is TGTGCCAGCAGTAAGACAGGGGACTCCTACGAGCAGTACTTC.

V usage is TRBV2 and J usage is TRBJ2-4; 10 nucleotides line up with TRBD1. V shed 7 bases and J 0 bases; nucleotides not matched to a gene: 9. Germline V gene sequence: CDR1 SNHLY, CDR2 FYNNEI. This CDR3 is 17 amino acids long. CDR3 sequence: CASTGTGVRLAKNIQYF. CDR3 nucleotides: TGTGCCAGCACCGGGACAGGGGTGAGGCTAGCCAAAAACATTCAGTACTTC.

The chain is built from TRBV20-1 and TRBJ1-1; 9 nucleotides line up with TRBD1. Trimming took 5 bases from V and 11 from J; bases not matched to a gene: 6. The germline V gene has CDR1 DFQATT and CDR2 SNEGSKA (reference sequence). This CDR3 spans 11 amino acids. As DNA, the CDR3 is TGCAGTGCTGGACAGGGGTTCGTCGCTTTCTTT. Translating gives CSAGQGFVAFF.

The rearrangement uses TRBV29-1 and TRBJ1-1; D is perhaps TRBD1 (6 bases). This CDR3 has 12 amino acids. Trimming stripped 4 bases from V and 4 bases from J, with 10 bases between. The germline V gene has CDR1 SQVTM and CDR2 ANQGSEA. The CDR3 spells CSVARGGTEAFF. CDR3 DNA sequence: TGCAGCGTTGCTAGAGGGGGCACTGAAGCTTTCTTT.

This sequence joins TRBV28 and TRBJ1-5, with 7 bases aligning to TRBD1. From germline, CDR1 is MDHEN and CDR2 SYDVKM. The CDR3 loop spans 20 amino acids. V was clipped by 6 bases and J by 1 base; unmatched bases: 21. DNA of the CDR3: TGTGCCAGCAGCTCCAGGGGGGGGTTTGGGTCGGCTTTGAGCAATCAGCCCCAGCATTTT. It specifies CASSSRGGFGSALSNQPQHF. Based on the CDR3 plus reference TRBV28 and TRBJ1-5, the full variable domain is DVKVTQSSRYLVKRTGEKVFLECVQDMDHENMFWYRQDPGLGLRLIYFSYDVKMKEKGDIPEGYSVSREKKERFSLILESASTNQTSMYLCASSSRGGFGSALSNQPQHFGDGTRLSIL.

The chain couples TRBV28 to TRBJ1-2; a weak D match, TRBD1 (5 bases). The ends were cut back, 3 bases at V and 3 bases at J, with 23 bases in the middle. The CDR3 is made up of 18 amino acids. Per the germline V gene, CDR1 is MDHEN and CDR2 is SYDVKM. CDR3 protein: CASSFRDGDLPRDYGYTF. The CDR3 bases are TGTGCCAGCAGTTTTAGGGACGGAGACCTGCCCCGCGACTATGGCTACACCTTC.